The 27 T cell receptor beta chains listed next were all sequenced from one sample in a study of CXCR3-negative and CXCR3-positive naive CD8 T cells (dated by TCRdb to the late 2010s). Antigens of these TCRs are unknown. TCRdb lists the instrument as NextSeq 550. The Human TCR Profiling Kit (MiLaboratory) was used to make UMI-labeled 5' RACE TRB cDNA libraries. TCRdb reprocessed the reads; each CDR3 protein sequence makes one entry, and DNA is unavailable. The sample table records around 63,000 distinct CDR3 sequences. Clones ranked in the top ten supply around 0.8% of the sample. General study outcomes and caveats: Compared with CXCR3-negative naive cells, CXCR3-positive naive cells had TRB CDR3s with higher hydrophobicity (lower Kidera factor 4), lower energy, and higher strength and volume indices.

Sequenced: naive CXCR3+ CD8+ T cells from blood. This specimen's cell subset or site label, interpreted: CD45RO-CCR7+CD27+CD95- naive CD8+ T cells expressing CXCR3 (TNR3+). The receptor source for this set is a human donor in good health. Some clones in this sample may be carry-over from other donors' samples.

J is TRBJ2-7 and V is TRBV12-3 or TRBV12-4. The CDR3 runs to 14 residues. The CDR3 spells CASSLSRDSYEQYF.

V usage is TRBV6-2 or TRBV6-3 and J usage is TRBJ2-5; the TCRdb call, TRBD1, lacks DNA for checking. CDR1 MNHEY and CDR2 SVGEGT come from the germline V gene. This CDR3 contains 17 residues. CDR3 sequence reads: CASSYIRDTDDQETQYF.

The gene calls are TRBV12-3 or TRBV12-4 and TRBJ1-1. This CDR3 comprises 13 residues. CDR3: CASSAVVNTEAFF.

The gene calls are TRBV6-2 or TRBV6-3 and TRBJ2-3; the D gene TCRdb calls, TRBD1, cannot be checked with no DNA. The CDR3 is 14 amino acids. Germline CDR1 and CDR2: MNHEY and SVGEGT. The CDR3 spells CASSYGTGADTQYF.

V usage is TRBV9 and J usage is TRBJ2-1; the D call from TCRdb, TRBD1, cannot be confirmed without DNA. Germline assignment: CDR1 SGDLS and CDR2 YYNGEE. There are 14 residues in the CDR3. CDR3 in amino acids: CASSETGGDNEQFF.

The rearrangement joins TRBV7-9 to TRBJ2-1; TCRdb calls TRBD2, which cannot be checked without DNA. This CDR3 spans 14 amino acids. Germline V gene data show CDR1 as SEHNR and CDR2 as FQNEAQ (reference sequence). The CDR3 region is CASSFRTGHNEQFF.

The rearrangement uses TRBV29-1 and TRBJ2-3; TCRdb's D call, TRBD1, is unchecked because there is no DNA. Germline V gene data show CDR1 as SQVTM and CDR2 as ANQGSEA. There are 13 residues in the CDR3. CDR3 sequence reads: CSVGQGGTDTQYF.

The gene calls are TRBV7-3 and TRBJ1-2; TCRdb's D gene call, TRBD1, goes unchecked for lack of DNA. The CDR3 is 13 residues long. The germline CDR1 and CDR2 sequences are SGHTA and FQGTGA. This CDR3 reads CASSGTGGTGYTF.

This chain uses TRBV7-9 with TRBJ2-1; the D call from TCRdb, TRBD2, cannot be confirmed without DNA. Germline CDR1 and CDR2: SEHNR and FQNEAQ (reference sequence). The length of the CDR3 is 15 residues. The CDR3 spells CASSLRTTLADEQFF.

The CDR3 is CASSPRRNTEAFF. This chain links TRBV7-6 with TRBJ1-1. Germline V gene data show CDR1 as SGHVS and CDR2 as FNYEAQ. The length of the CDR3 is 13 residues.

The chain carries TRBV4-3 and TRBJ2-3; TCRdb reports TRBD2, a call that lacks DNA to check it against. CDR3 length: 16 residues. CDR1 and CDR2 (germline): LGHNA, YSLEER. CDR3 residues: CASSQGTGTTANTQYF.

This sequence joins TRBV5-1 and TRBJ2-7; the D call from TCRdb, TRBD1, cannot be confirmed without DNA. The CDR3 covers 14 residues. The germline gives CDR1 SGHRS, CDR2 YFSETQ. CDR3 sequence reads: CASSLDGQTYEQYF.

This rearrangement joins TRBV12-3 or TRBV12-4 to TRBJ2-5; TCRdb's D call, TRBD2, is unchecked because there is no DNA. CDR3 length equals 15 residues. The CDR3 reads CASSGLAVFEETQYF.

This chain links TRBV29-1 with TRBJ2-7; TCRdb's assignment of TRBD2 cannot be checked, as there is no DNA. The CDR3 sequence is 14 residues long. CDR1 is SQVTM, CDR2 ANQGSEA, per germline. The CDR3 sequence: CSVVEGKSSYEQYF.

The rearrangement links TRBV11-2 to TRBJ1-5. Per the germline V gene, CDR1 is SGHAT and CDR2 is FQNNGV. The length of the CDR3 is 15 residues. The CDR3 is CASSDGLNSNQPQHF.

The J gene is TRBJ2-1, the V gene TRBV20-1. CDR1 and CDR2 (germline): DFQATT, SNEGSKA (reference sequence). This CDR3 comprises 13 residues. The CDR3 sequence: CSARVLVGNEQFF.

The chain links TRBV29-1 to TRBJ1-2. Germline CDR1 reads SQVTM; CDR2 reads ANQGSEA. This CDR3 has 11 amino acids. This CDR3 reads CSVGLNYGYTF.

The chain couples TRBV7-2 to TRBJ2-1. The CDR3 runs to 12 residues. The germline V gene has CDR1 SGHTA and CDR2 FQGNSA. The CDR3 sequence: CASSLDYNEQFF.

The V gene is TRBV12-3 or TRBV12-4, the J gene TRBJ2-1; TCRdb reports TRBD1, a call that lacks DNA to check it against. This CDR3 has 14 amino acids. CDR3 in amino acids: CASISGTGGNEQFF.

The genes are TRBV7-2 and TRBJ2-7. In germline, CDR1 is SGHTA, CDR2 FQGNSA. This CDR3 spans 14 amino acids. CDR3 loop: CASSFDRATYEQYF.

The chain uses TRBV4-3 and TRBJ2-3. The CDR3 length is 13 residues. Germline assignment: CDR1 LGHNA and CDR2 YSLEER. CDR3 region: CASSSDTPVEQYF.

This chain links TRBV7-9 with TRBJ2-5; without DNA, the TCRdb call of TRBD1 cannot be checked. Germline V gene sequence: CDR1 SEHNR, CDR2 FQNEAQ (reference sequence). This CDR3 region has 16 residues. CDR3 loop: CASSAQGQGLQETQYF.

V is TRBV29-1 and J is TRBJ1-2; TCRdb's assignment of TRBD1 cannot be checked, as there is no DNA. The V gene's germline CDR1 is SQVTM and CDR2 ANQGSEA. The CDR3 extends over 15 amino acids. The CDR3 reads CSVEGWTGFHYGYTF.

The V gene is TRBV29-1, the J gene TRBJ1-1. This CDR3 has 13 amino acids. CDR1 is SQVTM and CDR2 is ANQGSEA in the germline V gene. This chain's CDR3 is CSVDRQGGTEAFF.

This chain connects TRBV29-1 to TRBJ2-1; TCRdb designates TRBD2, a call that cannot be tested without DNA. Germline values: CDR1 SQVTM, CDR2 ANQGSEA. The CDR3 is made up of 15 amino acids. CDR3 sequence reads: CSVLTSGGPYNEQFF.

The chain has TRBV20-1 and TRBJ2-4. CDR1 is DFQATT and CDR2 is SNEGSKA in the germline V gene (reference sequence). The CDR3 sequence is 13 residues long. CDR3 in amino acids: CSARDLAKNIQYF.

CDR3 region: CASSSSSPLHF. The V call is TRBV6-2 or TRBV6-3, the J call TRBJ1-6. CDR1 is MNHEY and CDR2 is SVGEGT in the germline V gene. The length of the CDR3 is 11 residues.